These 13 T cell receptor beta chains originate from one sample sequenced in a study of blood T cell repertoires in COVID-19. The table came from immunoSEQ multiplex PCR; TCRdb's copy has only in-frame clones and leaves some out. The profile shows 75,000 to 80,000 clones, over 75% of them singletons. The sample comprised peripheral blood. Receptor source: a human donor in a cohort sampled during active COVID-19.

This rearrangement joins TRBV4-2 to TRBJ1-2; D is ambiguous. The CDR3 runs to 11 residues. V was clipped by 1 base and J by 9 bases, with 6 bases between them. CDR1 and CDR2 (germline): LGHNA, YNFKEQ. The CDR3 region has the DNA TGTGCCAGCAGCCAAGGAGATCGCTACACCTTC. Residues: CASSQGDRYTF.

The rearrangement joins TRBV7-3 to TRBJ2-3, with 9 bases fitting TRBD2. From germline, CDR1 is SGHTA and CDR2 FQGTGA. J lost 5 bases, V lost 1 base, and 4 bases had no gene match. The CDR3 length is 15 residues. The DNA for the CDR3 is TGTGCCAGCAGCTTAATGGCGGGGGGGCAAGATACGCAGTATTTT. It specifies CASSLMAGGQDTQYF.

The V call is TRBV19, the J call TRBJ2-2; 7 nucleotides match TRBD1. This CDR3 spans 14 amino acids. The ends lost 6 bases at V and 6 bases at J; junction bases unmatched: 7. Germline V CDR1 and CDR2: LNHDA, SQIVND (reference sequence). The CDR3 nucleotides are TGTGCCAGTAGACCGGACAGGTTTGCCGGGGAGCTGTTTTTT. Residues: CASRPDRFAGELFF. Full variable domain (outside the CDR3, taken from reference TRBV19 and TRBJ2-2): DGGITQSPKYLFRKEGQNVTLSCEQNLNHDAMYWYRQDPGQGLRLIYYSQIVNDFQKGDIAEGYSVSREKKESFPLTVTSAQKNPTAFYLCASRPDRFAGELFFGEGSRLTVL.

This chain links TRBV4-1 with TRBJ1-1; 8 bases agree with TRBD1. The CDR3 consists of 18 residues. The trim removed 0 bases at V and 7 bases at J, leaving 16 bases unmatched. CDR1 and CDR2 (germline): MGHRA, YSYEKL. The CDR3 DNA reads TGCGCCAGCAGCCAAGATTGGGGGGGGACAGGAACCCAAGATGAAGCTTTCTTT. Residues: CASSQDWGGTGTQDEAFF.

V gene TRBV7-2 combines with J gene TRBJ2-2; 8 bases match TRBD1. The CDR3 extends over 15 amino acids. Germline V lookup: CDR1 SGHTA, CDR2 FQGNSA. V shed 5 bases and J 7 bases; nucleotides not matched to a gene: 9. For the CDR3, the DNA is TGTGCCAGCAGCGCGCAGGGGGCGTGGGGCGGGGAGCTGTTTTTT. This gives the protein CASSAQGAWGGELFF.

A few counts support this clone. The chain is built from TRBV6-2 or TRBV6-3 and TRBJ1-1; no clear D. CDR1 and CDR2 from the germline V gene are MNHEY and SVGEGT. The CDR3 sequence is 15 residues long. Trimming removed 2 bases from V and 0 bases from J, with 10 bases in between. Here the CDR3 reads CASSYASLLNTEAFF. The CDR3 DNA sequence: TGTGCCAGCAGTTACGCCAGTCTCTTGAACACTGAAGCTTTCTTT.

The chain uses TRBV5-1 and TRBJ2-1; 11 nucleotides agree with TRBD2. J lost 5 bases, V lost 2 bases, and 9 bases had no gene match. Germline-derived CDR1 and CDR2 are SGHRS and YFSETQ. This CDR3 region has 17 residues. This chain's CDR3 is CASSFRGTGLADNEQFF. CDR3 nucleotides: TGCGCCAGCAGCTTCCGTGGTACGGGACTAGCGGACAATGAGCAGTTCTTC.

The chain links TRBV6-6 to TRBJ1-3, with D possibly TRBD1 on 5 matching bases. V lost 2 bases and J lost 1, with 6 bases in between. Germline lookup yields CDR1 MNHNY and CDR2 SVGAGI (reference sequence). This CDR3 region has 14 residues. For the CDR3, the DNA is TGTGCCAGCAGTTACGGGGCGTCTGGAAACACCATATATTTT. Encoded protein: CASSYGASGNTIYF.

The chain employs TRBV5-1 and TRBJ1-1; D not resolved. CDR1 SGHRS and CDR2 YFSETQ come from the germline V gene. Trimming shortened V by 4 bases and J by 9 bases, and 16 bases separated the two germline ends. The CDR3 runs to 13 residues. CDR3 loop: CASSIEISGKAFF. DNA for the CDR3: TGCGCCAGCAGCATTGAGATTAGCGGAAAAGCTTTCTTT. The full variable domain, its missing parts supplied by reference TRBV5-1 and TRBJ1-1, is KAGVTQTPRYLIKTRGQQVTLSCSPISGHRSVSWYQQTPGQGLQFLFEYFSETQRNKGNFPGRFSGRQFSNSRSEMNVSTLELGDSALYLCASSIEISGKAFFGQGTRLTVV.

The rearrangement uses TRBV7-8 and TRBJ2-3; the match to TRBD2 covers 12 bases. J lost 5 bases, V lost 1 base, and 13 bases had no gene match. The CDR3 has 19 amino acids. Per the germline V gene, CDR1 is SGHVS and CDR2 is FQNEAQ. Written as DNA, the CDR3 is TGTGCCAGCAGCTTAGTTGGTCTAGCGGGAGGGCCAAGAATAGATACGCAGTATTTT. Protein product: CASSLVGLAGGPRIDTQYF.

This clone was counted once. The chain joins TRBV18 to TRBJ2-1; D is possibly TRBD1 (5 bases). Germline assignment: CDR1 KGHSH and CDR2 LQKENI. This CDR3 region has 15 residues. The germline V and J ends were trimmed by 4 bases and 1 base, with 11 bases remaining between them. CDR3 sequence: CASSRGRVSYNEQFF. DNA for the CDR3: TGTGCCAGCTCACGCGGCAGGGTTTCCTACAATGAGCAGTTCTTC. The whole variable domain, remainder taken from reference TRBV18 and TRBJ2-1, is NAGVMQNPRHLVRRRGQEARLRCSPMKGHSHVYWYRQLPEEGLKFMVYLQKENIIDESGMPKERFSAEFPKEGPSILRIQQVVRGDSAAYFCASSRGRVSYNEQFFGPGTRLTVL.

The chain couples TRBV18 to TRBJ1-4; 7 nucleotides line up with TRBD1. CDR1 and CDR2 (germline): KGHSH, LQKENI. Trimming took 3 bases from V and 3 from J; bases not matched to a gene: 10. The CDR3 loop spans 17 amino acids. Here the CDR3 reads CASSPGTDNSANEKLFF. The CDR3 DNA reads TGTGCCAGCTCACCCGGGACAGATAACTCCGCTAATGAAAAACTGTTTTTT.

The chain recombines TRBV2 with TRBJ1-2, with TRBD1 as a possible D gene (6 bases). V lost 6 bases, J lost 3 bases, and 11 bases lay in between. The CDR3 has 13 residues. The germline gives CDR1 SNHLY, CDR2 FYNNEI. The CDR3 region is CASREDSHYGYTF. CDR3 sequence (DNA): TGTGCCAGCAGGGAGGACAGCCACTATGGCTACACCTTC.